The clone carrying this T cell receptor (beta chain) was seen ten or more times. Its matching antigen is unknown. This sample was included in a study of read filtering for tumor transcriptome and immune sequencing. Study-wide context: Mean patient age was about 66 years, range roughly 40 to 80; 17 male, 14 female. DNase treatment preceded whole-transcriptome library preparation. Study-wide results and caveats: Compared with RNA-seq, IR-seq gave much higher clonotype depth and reliability.

This library used about 400 ng RNA and molecular barcoded adaptors spanning alpha/delta and beta/gamma chains. MiXCR, run by TCRdb on the reads, gives a single entry per CDR3 protein. The table has tens of thousands of distinct CDR3 sequences, about 22% seen once. Sampling of bone marrow took place during active disease in every patient. This receptor was identified in a donor at least 40 years old with multiple myeloma. Material: a population of CD138-negative cells sorted from bone marrow.

This CDR3 is CASSLSGQGRYEQYF. The CDR3 DNA reads TGCGCCAGCAGCTTGTCGGGACAGGGTCGGTACGAGCAGTACTTC. The genes are TRBV5-1 and TRBJ2-7, with TRBD1 matching 9 bases. This CDR3 has 15 amino acids. J gave up 4 bases and V 1 base, and 6 bases lay outside the gene matches. Per the germline V gene, CDR1 is SGHRS and CDR2 is YFSETQ. Full variable domain (remainder filled in from reference TRBV5-1 and TRBJ2-7): KAGVTQTPRYLIKTRGQQVTLSCSPISGHRSVSWYQQTPGQGLQFLFEYFSETQRNKGNFPGRFSGRQFSNSRSEMNVSTLELGDSALYLCASSLSGQGRYEQYFGPGTRLTVT.